What follows are 3 T cell receptor beta chains derived from one specimen sequenced in a study of post-analysis software for immune sequencing data. Antigen specificity for these receptors is unknown. Findings and limits, study-wide: Patients had higher frequencies than controls of roughly five TRBV segments, including TRBV5-6, TRBV5-1 and TRBV20-1.

Prepared TCR beta cDNA libraries contained unique molecular identifiers. TCRdb recomputed calls from the PCR reads with MiXCR, one row per CDR3 protein. The sample shows about 200,000 distinct CDR3 sequences, roughly 30% of them seen only once. Source material: blood. Every receptor here comes from a girl aged 2 to 17 with multiple sclerosis.

This clonotype was observed at least ten times. The J gene is TRBJ1-1, the V gene TRBV10-3; D is undetermined. The CDR3 is 14 amino acids. In germline, CDR1 is ENHRY, CDR2 SYGVKD. V lost 1 base to trimming and J lost 2 bases, with 8 bases between them. CDR3 loop: CAISELVGNTEAFF. CDR3 nucleotides: TGTGCCATCAGTGAGTTAGTAGGAAACACTGAAGCTTTCTTT.

As concerns this clonotype: A read error may be the cause here, since a much bigger clone is one base away. The chain joins TRBV7-9 to TRBJ2-3; 11 positions agree with TRBD2. The CDR3 runs to 16 residues. CDR1 and CDR2 (germline): SEHNR, FQNEAQ (reference sequence). The CDR3 region is CASSPDSGRAVDTLYF. The CDR3 DNA reads as TGTGCCAGCAGCCCCGATAGCGGGAGGGCAGTAGATACGCTGTATTTT.

This clonotype was seen many times. The chain recombines TRBV28 with TRBJ2-1, with TRBD2 matching 12 bases. Trimming took 7 bases from V and 8 from J; bases not matched to a gene: 12. The V gene's germline CDR1 is MDHEN and CDR2 SYDVKM. The CDR3 is 16 amino acids. The CDR3 is CASTVPLAGGRDEQFF. CDR3 nucleotide sequence: TGTGCCAGCACCGTCCCCCTAGCGGGAGGGCGTGATGAGCAGTTCTTC.